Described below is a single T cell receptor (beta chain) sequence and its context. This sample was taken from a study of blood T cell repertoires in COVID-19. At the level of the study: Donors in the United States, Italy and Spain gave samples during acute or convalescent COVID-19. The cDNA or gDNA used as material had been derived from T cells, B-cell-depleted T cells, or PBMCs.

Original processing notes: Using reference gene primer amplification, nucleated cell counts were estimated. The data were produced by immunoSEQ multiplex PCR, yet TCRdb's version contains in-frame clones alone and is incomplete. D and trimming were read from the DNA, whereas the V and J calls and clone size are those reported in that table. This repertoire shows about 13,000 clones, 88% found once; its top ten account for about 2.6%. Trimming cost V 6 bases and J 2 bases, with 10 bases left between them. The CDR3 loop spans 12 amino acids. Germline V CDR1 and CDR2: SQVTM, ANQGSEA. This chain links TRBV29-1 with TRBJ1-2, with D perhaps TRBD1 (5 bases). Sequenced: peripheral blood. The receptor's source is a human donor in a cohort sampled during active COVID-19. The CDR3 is CSVVQENYGYTF. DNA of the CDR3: TGCAGCGTCGTACAGGAGAACTATGGCTACACCTTC. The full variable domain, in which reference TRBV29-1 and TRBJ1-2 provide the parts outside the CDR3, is SAVISQKPSRDICQRGTSLTIQCQVDSQVTMMFWYRQQPGQSLTLIATANQGSEATYESGFVIDKFPISRPNLTFSTLTVSNMSPEDSSIYLCSVVQENYGYTFGSGTRLTVV.